The rows below give T cell receptor beta chains drawn from one sample of a study of T cell repertoires in ileal Crohn's disease. The table came from immunoSEQ multiplex PCR; TCRdb's copy has only in-frame clones and leaves some out. The sample has approximately 13,000 clones; roughly 80% are singletons. Material: ileal tissue. All receptors come from an adult with Crohn's disease. The CDR3 runs from the conserved cysteine through the conserved F or W. A D gene is named only where the DNA matches it firmly. The size entry is marked missing in some rows and otherwise reads once, few, many or a size class.

d_call: -
clone_size: -
j_call: TRBJ2-5
v_call: TRBV7-7
cdr3_nt: TGTGCCAGCAGCTTGGTATATACGGAGACCCAGTACTTC
cdr3_aa: CASSLVYTETQYF

d_call: TRBD2
clone_size: few
j_call: TRBJ2-5
v_call: TRBV6-1
cdr3_nt: TGTGCCAGCAGGACCTCCGGGACTAGCGGGGAGACCCAGTACTTC
cdr3_aa: CASRTSGTSGETQYF

d_call: -
clone_size: -
j_call: TRBJ2-5
v_call: TRBV29-1
cdr3_nt: TGCAGCGTTGAAAGAATGGGGGGTAATCAAGAGACCCAGTACTTC
cdr3_aa: CSVERMGGNQETQYF

d_call: -
clone_size: -
j_call: TRBJ2-1
v_call: TRBV6-1
cdr3_nt: TGTGCCAGCAGTGAAGTCGGAGGGGCATTCTTCAATGAGCAGTTCTTC
cdr3_aa: CASSEVGGAFFNEQFF

d_call: TRBD1
clone_size: few
j_call: TRBJ1-3
v_call: TRBV6-5
cdr3_nt: TGTGCCAGCAAGAGGACAGGAGCCTCTGGAAACACCATATATTTT
cdr3_aa: CASKRTGASGNTIYF

d_call: -
clone_size: once
j_call: TRBJ1-5
v_call: TRBV30
cdr3_nt: TGTGCCCGTAGTCCGACAGGAAGCAATCAGCCCCAGCATTTT
cdr3_aa: CARSPTGSNQPQHF

d_call: TRBD1
clone_size: large
j_call: TRBJ2-7
v_call: TRBV27
cdr3_nt: TGTGCCAGCAGTCCGATGGGGACAGCCTACGAGCAGTACTTC
cdr3_aa: CASSPMGTAYEQYF

d_call: TRBD1
clone_size: -
j_call: TRBJ1-1
v_call: TRBV6-6
cdr3_nt: TGTGCCAGCAGCAAGGACAGGCCGGGGAGCACTGAAGCTTTCTTT
cdr3_aa: CASSKDRPGSTEAFF

d_call: TRBD2
clone_size: -
j_call: TRBJ2-7
v_call: TRBV27
cdr3_nt: TGTGCCAGCAGTTTAGCGGGGGGCGTCTACGAGCAGTACTTC
cdr3_aa: CASSLAGGVYEQYF

d_call: TRBD1
clone_size: -
j_call: TRBJ2-7
v_call: TRBV5-6
cdr3_nt: TGTGCCAGCAGCTCAATGGACAGGGGGCTCTACGAGCAGTACTTC
cdr3_aa: CASSSMDRGLYEQYF

d_call: -
clone_size: few
j_call: TRBJ2-1
v_call: TRBV19
cdr3_nt: TGTGCCAGTAGTAGACCGGGAGACAATGAGCAGTTCTTC
cdr3_aa: CASSRPGDNEQFF

d_call: -
clone_size: -
j_call: TRBJ1-2
v_call: TRBV29-1
cdr3_nt: TGCAGCGTTGGGATTGGCTCTAACTATGGCTACACCTTC
cdr3_aa: CSVGIGSNYGYTF

d_call: -
clone_size: -
j_call: TRBJ1-1
v_call: TRBV7-6
cdr3_nt: TGTGCCAGCAGCGAGGGGACACGCTCGAACACTGAAGCTTTCTTT
cdr3_aa: CASSEGTRSNTEAFF

d_call: TRBD1
clone_size: -
j_call: TRBJ1-3
v_call: TRBV7-8
cdr3_nt: TGTGCCAGCAGTCCGGGACAGTTCTCTGGAAACACCATATATTTT
cdr3_aa: CASSPGQFSGNTIYF

d_call: -
clone_size: once
j_call: TRBJ2-1
v_call: TRBV14
cdr3_nt: TGTGCCAGCAGCCAAGAGGTAGACAGCTACAATGAGCAGTTCTTC
cdr3_aa: CASSQEVDSYNEQFF

d_call: TRBD1
clone_size: -
j_call: TRBJ1-3
v_call: TRBV5-1
cdr3_nt: TGCGCCAGCAGCTCCGGGACAGGGGGAGATCATGGCCCTAACACCATATATTTT
cdr3_aa: CASSSGTGGDHGPNTIYF

d_call: -
clone_size: -
j_call: TRBJ1-5
v_call: TRBV4-1
cdr3_nt: TGCGCCAGCGGGGTGGGCATTGATCAGCCCCAGCATTTT
cdr3_aa: CASGVGIDQPQHF

d_call: -
clone_size: -
j_call: TRBJ2-2
v_call: TRBV7-6
cdr3_nt: TGTGCCAGCAGTCCCGATAACACCGGGGAGCTGTTTTTT
cdr3_aa: CASSPDNTGELFF

d_call: -
clone_size: -
j_call: TRBJ1-3
v_call: TRBV25-1
cdr3_nt: TGTGCCAGCAGTGAAATAAGTTTTGGGACGAGAAACACCATATATTTT
cdr3_aa: CASSEISFGTRNTIYF

d_call: -
clone_size: -
j_call: TRBJ2-3
v_call: TRBV10-2
cdr3_nt: TGCGCCAGCAGGGGAACCCAGGCGGGCACAGATACGCAGTATTTT
cdr3_aa: CASRGTQAGTDTQYF

d_call: -
clone_size: -
j_call: TRBJ1-2
v_call: TRBV15
cdr3_nt: TGTGCCACCAGCAGAGGTTCCACCAGGTATGGCTACACCTTC
cdr3_aa: CATSRGSTRYGYTF

d_call: TRBD1
clone_size: -
j_call: TRBJ1-1
v_call: TRBV29-1
cdr3_nt: TGCAGCGTTGCAAGACAGGGGTCTGAAGCTTTCTTT
cdr3_aa: CSVARQGSEAFF

d_call: -
clone_size: few
j_call: TRBJ2-3
v_call: TRBV10-2
cdr3_nt: TGCGCCAGCAGTGACGTTCCAGATACGCAGTATTTT
cdr3_aa: CASSDVPDTQYF

d_call: -
clone_size: medium-sized
j_call: TRBJ2-7
v_call: TRBV27
cdr3_nt: TGTGCCAGCAGTTTTTGGGGACCCACCTACGAGCAGTACTTC
cdr3_aa: CASSFWGPTYEQYF

d_call: -
clone_size: few
j_call: TRBJ1-1
v_call: TRBV4-1
cdr3_nt: TGCGCCAGCAGCCAAGATCTGGTGGCAACTGCTTTCTTT
cdr3_aa: CASSQDLVATAFF

d_call: TRBD1
clone_size: -
j_call: TRBJ1-4
v_call: TRBV11-2
cdr3_nt: TGTGCCAGCAGCTCGACAGGGGGCGGCGGAAAACTGTTTTTT
cdr3_aa: CASSSTGGGGKLFF

d_call: TRBD1
clone_size: -
j_call: TRBJ2-2
v_call: TRBV15
cdr3_nt: TGTGCCACCAGTCCGGACAGGGGAAGAACCGGGGAGCTGTTTTTT
cdr3_aa: CATSPDRGRTGELFF

d_call: TRBD1
clone_size: -
j_call: TRBJ2-3
v_call: TRBV11-3
cdr3_nt: TGTGCCAGCAGCTCGAGGACAGGGGAAACAGATACGCAGTATTTT
cdr3_aa: CASSSRTGETDTQYF

d_call: TRBD1
clone_size: -
j_call: TRBJ1-1
v_call: TRBV13
cdr3_nt: TGTGCCAGCAGCAGCTCCGGGACAGGGGCCTTTGAAGCTTTCTTT
cdr3_aa: CASSSSGTGAFEAFF

d_call: -
clone_size: -
j_call: TRBJ2-1
v_call: TRBV4-2
cdr3_nt: TGTGCCAGCAGCCAGTTGGGTAATGAGCAGTTCTTC
cdr3_aa: CASSQLGNEQFF

d_call: -
clone_size: -
j_call: TRBJ1-2
v_call: TRBV10-1
cdr3_nt: TGCGCCAGCAGTGAGTCGGGGGGTAGCGGCGGCTACACCTTC
cdr3_aa: CASSESGGSGGYTF

d_call: -
clone_size: -
j_call: TRBJ1-3
v_call: TRBV5-1
cdr3_nt: TGCGCCAGCAGTCCGGGCGAGAGCTCTGGAAACACCATATATTTT
cdr3_aa: CASSPGESSGNTIYF

d_call: -
clone_size: -
j_call: TRBJ1-1
v_call: TRBV20-1
cdr3_nt: TGCAGTGCGGGGGTCACTGAAGCTTTCTTT
cdr3_aa: CSAGVTEAFF

d_call: TRBD1
clone_size: -
j_call: TRBJ1-4
v_call: TRBV6-1
cdr3_nt: TGTGCCAGCAGTAAAGGAGGGGGCGCGGGCCCTGAAAAACTGTTTTTT
cdr3_aa: CASSKGGGAGPEKLFF

d_call: -
clone_size: -
j_call: TRBJ2-2
v_call: TRBV18
cdr3_nt: TGTGCCAGCTCACCACCGGTAGGGGAACCGAACACCGGGGAGCTGTTTTTT
cdr3_aa: CASSPPVGEPNTGELFF

d_call: -
clone_size: -
j_call: TRBJ1-5
v_call: TRBV5-1
cdr3_nt: TGCGCCAGCAGCTTGGAGGGGGGGCCGGGTCAGCCCCAGCATTTT
cdr3_aa: CASSLEGGPGQPQHF

d_call: -
clone_size: -
j_call: TRBJ2-7
v_call: TRBV11-2
cdr3_nt: TGTGCCAGCTCCGAGAGCGGTAACTCCTACGAGCAGTACTTC
cdr3_aa: CASSESGNSYEQYF

d_call: -
clone_size: -
j_call: TRBJ1-4
v_call: TRBV2
cdr3_nt: TGTGCCAGCAGTCAGGGGCGACTAACTAATGAAAAACTGTTTTTT
cdr3_aa: CASSQGRLTNEKLFF

d_call: -
clone_size: -
j_call: TRBJ2-7
v_call: TRBV2
cdr3_nt: TGTGCCAGCAGCCTGTCCGTATCCATGGACGATCCCTATGACTACGAGCAGTACTTC
cdr3_aa: CASSLSVSMDDPYDYEQYF

d_call: TRBD1
clone_size: -
j_call: TRBJ2-5
v_call: TRBV18
cdr3_nt: TGTGCCAGCTCACTTTCAGGGGGCGTGAGAGAGACCCAGTACTTC
cdr3_aa: CASSLSGGVRETQYF

d_call: -
clone_size: -
j_call: TRBJ1-6
v_call: TRBV10-2
cdr3_nt: TGCGCCAGCATAGGTAGCTCCTATAATTCACCCCTCCACTTT
cdr3_aa: CASIGSSYNSPLHF

d_call: -
clone_size: -
j_call: TRBJ2-7
v_call: TRBV10-2
cdr3_nt: TGTGCCAGCAGTGGACGGGGGAGCTCCTACGAGCAGTACTTC
cdr3_aa: CASSGRGSSYEQYF

d_call: -
clone_size: once
j_call: TRBJ2-6
v_call: TRBV30
cdr3_nt: TGTGCCTGGAGTGTACTTGGGGCCAACGTCCTGATTTTC
cdr3_aa: CAWSVLGANVLIF

d_call: -
clone_size: -
j_call: TRBJ1-1
v_call: TRBV28
cdr3_nt: TGTGCCAGCCGGTTGCCCGGGGGGGCGAATGAAGCTTTCTTT
cdr3_aa: CASRLPGGANEAFF

d_call: -
clone_size: -
j_call: TRBJ1-5
v_call: TRBV10-3
cdr3_nt: TGTACCATCAGATTAGGGCTGGTAAGCAATCAGCCCCAGCATTTT
cdr3_aa: CTIRLGLVSNQPQHF

d_call: -
clone_size: -
j_call: TRBJ1-5
v_call: TRBV7-9
cdr3_nt: TGTGCCAGCAGCTTAGACCCCCGGGGGGGCGGCAATCAGCCCCAGCATTTT
cdr3_aa: CASSLDPRGGGNQPQHF

d_call: -
clone_size: few
j_call: TRBJ1-1
v_call: TRBV25-1
cdr3_nt: TGTGCCAGCAGTGAATTTAGAGTTTGGGGGGAGAACACTGAAGCTTTCTTT
cdr3_aa: CASSEFRVWGENTEAFF

d_call: -
clone_size: -
j_call: TRBJ1-6
v_call: TRBV2
cdr3_nt: TGTGCCAGAGGAGGGGGTTCTGGTAATTCACCCCTCCACTTT
cdr3_aa: CARGGGSGNSPLHF